The sequence of this T cell receptor (beta chain) was determined in a study of T-cell reconstitution after alpha-beta-depleted transplantation in children. Whole-study results and caveats: One year after transplant, T-cell counts and diversity came mostly from newly produced T cells. Certain patients had high TCRbeta diversity at day 60, and it came from recipient T cells and thymic progenitors that survived. Reportedly, alpha-beta T cells present about two months post-transplant originated from several hundred expanded clones of graft origin.

Construction of the TCRbeta library involved unique molecular identifiers. TCRdb re-derived calls from the PCR reads in MiXCR, one entry per CDR3 protein. This table holds 600,000 to 800,000 distinct CDR3 sequences, over 10% found once. The sample holds a few counts of this clonotype. Its target is not known. V lost 8 bases and J lost 3, with 14 bases in between. CDR3 length equals 13 residues. J is TRBJ2-7 and V is TRBV12-3 or TRBV12-4; no clear D gene. The sequence came from a girl aged 2 to 10 with congenital amegakaryocytic thrombocytopenia, due to receive a stem cell transplant. This specimen was PBMCs, taken before TCRalphabeta/CD19-depleted stem cell transplant. The CDR3 DNA reads TGTGCCAGCGGAAGGCGTAGACACTACGAGCAGTACTTC. Translation gives CASGRRRHYEQYF.